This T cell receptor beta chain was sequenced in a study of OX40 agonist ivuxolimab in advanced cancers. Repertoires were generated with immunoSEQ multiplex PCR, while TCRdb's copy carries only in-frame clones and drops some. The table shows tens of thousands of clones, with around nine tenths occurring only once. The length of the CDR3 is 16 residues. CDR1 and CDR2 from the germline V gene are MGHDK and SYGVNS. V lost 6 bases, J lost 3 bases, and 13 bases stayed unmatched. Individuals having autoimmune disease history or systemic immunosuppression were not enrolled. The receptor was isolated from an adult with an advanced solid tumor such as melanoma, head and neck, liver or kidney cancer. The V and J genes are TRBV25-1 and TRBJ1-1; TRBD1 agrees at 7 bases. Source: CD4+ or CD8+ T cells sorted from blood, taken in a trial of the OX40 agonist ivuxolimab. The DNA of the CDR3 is TGTGCCAGCAGCTCCACCGGAGGGGACAGTTACACTGAAGCTTTCTTT. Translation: CASSSTGGDSYTEAFF.